A single sample is the source of the 24 T cell receptor beta chains below, sequenced in a study of Graves' ophthalmopathy and Graves' hyperthyroidism. RNA transcripts yielded amplified TCR beta CDR3 regions. The first round was an RT-PCR with HTBI primers, and the second round was a multiplex PCR. TCRdb used MiXCR to reprocess the multiplex PCR reads, holding one entry per CDR3 protein. The sample contains around 1.1 million distinct CDR3 sequences, roughly 35% of which appear only once. Sample: peripheral blood or thyroid tissue (not recorded which). These receptors were taken from an adult man with Graves' hyperthyroidism.

With regard to this clonotype: With a much larger clone just one base away, this may be a read error. V usage is TRBV2 and J usage is TRBJ2-2; TRBD2 is a possible D gene (6 bases). This CDR3 region has 15 residues. The V gene's germline CDR1 is SNHLY and CDR2 FYNNEI. The CDR3 loop reads CATSDPETNTGGLFF. The CDR3 region has the DNA TGTGCCACCAGTGATCCAGAAACCAACACCGGGGGGCTGTTTTTT.

This clonotype was observed a few times. The V gene is TRBV20-1, the J gene TRBJ2-7, with D perhaps matching TRBD2 (5 bases). The germline V gene has CDR1 DFQATT and CDR2 SNEGSKA (reference sequence). V lost 0 bases and J lost 4, with 19 bases in between. The CDR3 has 16 residues. CDR3 in DNA: TGCAGTGCTAGAGAGAAAACTAACTTAAGACTATACGAGCAGTACTTC. Its protein product is CSAREKTNLRLYEQYF.

This clonotype occurred many times. The chain uses TRBV7-6 and TRBJ1-4; D gene ambiguous. CDR3 length equals 15 residues. Per germline, CDR1 SGHVS and CDR2 FNYEAQ. Trimming left V 2 bases short and J 3 bases short, with 10 bases between. CDR3 coding DNA: TGTGCCAGCAGCTTAAGAACAGAACCTAATGAAAAACTGTTTTTT. Its protein is CASSLRTEPNEKLFF.

The chain links TRBV3-1 to TRBJ1-2; D not resolved. CDR1 is LGHDT, CDR2 YNNKEL, per germline (reference sequence). V gave up 3 bases and J gave up 0 bases, with 17 bases separating them. The CDR3 is 17 residues long. In DNA form, the CDR3 reads TGTGCCAGCAGCCATCGCTATGGACGGAGAACTAACTATGGCTACACCTTC. This sequence encodes CASSHRYGRRTNYGYTF.

As for this clonotype: A read error may account for a junction end that differs from germline. The chain links TRBV10-3 to TRBJ2-7; 7 bases line up with TRBD2. Germline CDR1 ENHRY, CDR2 SYGVKD. The CDR3 covers 15 residues. The CDR3 coding sequence is TGTACCATCAGTGAGCTAAGGCTAGCGGAGCTCGAGCAGTACTTC. It encodes CTISELRLAELEQYF.

Many counts were recorded for this clonotype. The chain is built from TRBV25-1 and TRBJ2-5, with D perhaps TRBD1 or TRBD2 (5 bases each). Trimming removed 1 base from V and 3 bases from J, with 12 bases in between. The CDR3 extends over 15 amino acids. Germline V CDR1 and CDR2: MGHDK, SYGVNS. The CDR3 loop reads CASSEWFGGKETQYF. CDR3 DNA: TGTGCCAGCAGTGAATGGTTTGGGGGTAAAGAGACCCAGTACTTC.

The CDR3 region has the DNA TGTGCCATCAGTTACTCATCGACACTTAACTATGGCTACACCTTC. Residues: CAISYSSTLNYGYTF. V usage is TRBV10-3 and J usage is TRBJ1-2; no clear D gene. The germline CDR1 and CDR2 sequences are ENHRY and SYGVKD. The CDR3 is 15 residues long. V lost 5 bases and J lost 1, with 14 bases in between.

This clonotype was found many times. The chain combines TRBV10-3 with TRBJ2-5; 8 bases line up with TRBD2. This CDR3 region has 14 residues. Germline CDR1 and CDR2: ENHRY and SYGVKD. Unmatched junction bases numbered 6, after V lost 4 bases and J lost 5 bases. The CDR3 nucleotides are TGTGCCATCAGTGTATCGGGGGGGCGTGAGACCCAGTACTTC. This translates into CAISVSGGRETQYF.

This clonotype was counted ten times or more. The gene calls are TRBV19 and TRBJ1-5; a weak D match, TRBD1 (5 bases). V was pared by 5 bases and J by 9 bases, with 14 bases between. The CDR3 is made up of 13 amino acids. Germline V CDR1 and CDR2: LNHDA, SQIVND (reference sequence). The DNA of the CDR3 is TGTGCCAGTAGTGCCGAAAGGACAAGGCCCCAGCATTTT. This codes for CASSAERTRPQHF.

This chain links TRBV19 with TRBJ2-7; D is undetermined. The CDR3 extends over 13 amino acids. V was clipped by 5 bases and J by 6 bases, with 14 bases between them. Germline CDR1 LNHDA, CDR2 SQIVND (reference sequence). The CDR3 coding sequence is TGTGCCAGTAGTGCCCGTGGACCAGCCGAGCAGTACTTC. Its translation: CASSARGPAEQYF.

The sample holds a few counts of this clonotype. This chain uses TRBV7-2 with TRBJ2-2, with D perhaps matching TRBD1 (5 bases). Germline V lookup: CDR1 SGHTA, CDR2 FQGNSA. CDR3 length: 14 amino acids. V lost 5 bases, J lost 5 bases, and 12 bases lay in between. CDR3 amino acids: CASSRQQVTGELFF. CDR3 DNA sequence: TGTGCCAGCAGCCGACAACAGGTTACCGGGGAGCTGTTTTTT. Full variable domain (outside the CDR3, taken from reference TRBV7-2 and TRBJ2-2): GAGVSQSPSNKVTEKGKDVELRCDPISGHTALYWYRQSLGQGLEFLIYFQGNSAPDKSGLPSDRFSAERTGGSVSTLTIQRTQQEDSAVYLCASSRQQVTGELFFGEGSRLTVL.

The V and J genes are TRBV12-3 or TRBV12-4 and TRBJ1-4, with D perhaps TRBD1 (6 bases). The length of the CDR3 is 15 residues. Deletions cut 3 bases from V and 5 bases from J, with 13 bases between. CDR3 nucleotide sequence: TGTGCCAGCAGTTTGGGGGACACCCAAAATGAAAAACTGTTTTTT. It yields the protein CASSLGDTQNEKLFF.

This clonotype has at least ten counts. One junction end does not reproduce the germline sequence, and a read error may be involved. This chain joins TRBV5-1 and TRBJ1-2; 7 bases map to TRBD1. Germline loops: CDR1 SGHRS, CDR2 YFSETQ. This CDR3 spans 14 amino acids. The CDR3 region has the DNA TGCGCCAGCAGCTACGAGGACAGGCCAACCCTGGCTGCCTTC. It specifies CASSYEDRPTLAAF.

The chain is built from TRBV29-1 and TRBJ2-3; D is undetermined. The germline V gene has CDR1 SQVTM and CDR2 ANQGSEA. This CDR3 region has 11 residues. V was trimmed by 6 bases and J by 2 bases, leaving 6 bases between them. The CDR3 DNA reads TGCAGCGTGGACCACACAGATACGCAGTATTTT. Protein: CSVDHTDTQYF.

The chain has TRBV15 and TRBJ1-5; D is unclear. CDR3 length: 14 residues. Trimming left V 3 bases short and J 7 bases short, with 13 bases between. CDR1 is LNHNV and CDR2 is YYDKDF in the germline V gene (reference sequence). The CDR3 spells CATSSSLAGQPQHF. CDR3 bases: TGTGCCACCAGCAGCTCCTTGGCCGGACAGCCCCAGCATTTT. Looking up the rest from reference TRBV15 and TRBJ1-5 gives the full variable domain: DAMVIQNPRYQVTQFGKPVTLSCSQTLNHNVMYWYQQKSSQAPKLLFHYYDKDFNNEADTPDNFQSRRPNTSFCFLDIRSPGLGDTAMYLCATSSSLAGQPQHFGDGTRLSIL.

This clonotype was observed many times. J is TRBJ1-6 and V is TRBV7-2; 11 bases are shared with TRBD1. Trimming took 1 base from V and 9 from J; bases not matched to a gene: 5. The CDR3 runs 16 residues. The germline V gene encodes CDR1 SGHTA and CDR2 FQGNSA. CDR3 amino acids: CASSLVAGTGGSPLHF. The DNA of the CDR3 is TGTGCCAGCAGCTTAGTTGCCGGGACAGGGGGTTCACCCCTCCACTTT.

This clonotype was picked up a small number of times. V and J are TRBV12-3 or TRBV12-4 and TRBJ1-5; no clear D. This CDR3 spans 16 amino acids. Trimming left V 6 bases short and J 0 bases short, with 15 bases between. The chain's CDR3 is CASSSPDGDSNQPQHF. DNA of the CDR3: TGTGCCAGCAGCTCGCCGGACGGGGATAGCAATCAGCCCCAGCATTTT.

This clonotype turned up a few times. V and J are TRBV3-1 and TRBJ1-6; D remains ambiguous. The V gene lost 0 bases and the J gene lost 11 bases, with 8 bases spanning the gap. CDR1 and CDR2 from the germline V gene are LGHDT and YNNKEL (reference sequence). The CDR3 length is 13 residues. The CDR3 loop is CASSQDQTAPLHF. The CDR3 DNA reads TGTGCCAGCAGCCAAGACCAGACGGCACCCCTCCACTTT. The full variable domain, its missing parts supplied by reference TRBV3-1 and TRBJ1-6, is DTAVSQTPKYLVTQMGNDKSIKCEQNLGHDTMYWYKQDSKKFLKIMFSYNNKELIINETVPNRFSPKSPDKAHLNLHINSLELGDSAVYFCASSQDQTAPLHFGNGTRLTVT.

V is TRBV9 and J is TRBJ2-7, with D perhaps TRBD2 (6 bases). Germline V lookup: CDR1 SGDLS, CDR2 YYNGEE. CDR3 length: 18 residues. V lost 3 bases to trimming and J lost 2 bases, with 24 bases between them. CDR3 DNA sequence: TGTGCCAGCAGCGCCTACCAAGAGGAGGACTACAGACCCTACGAGCAGTACTTC. It encodes CASSAYQEEDYRPYEQYF.

Details on this clonotype: This is likely a read error, given that the CDR3 carries no conserved phenylalanine or tryptophan at its end. The rearrangement links TRBV29-1 to TRBJ1-1; D not certain. The CDR3 spans 11 residues. The germline CDR1 and CDR2 sequences are SQVTM and ANQGSEA. Trimming took off 7 bases at V and 7 bases at J, with 13 bases between the two ends. The CDR3 sequence is CSGARQSEAFL. CDR3 DNA sequence: TGCAGCGGGGCAAGGCAGAGTGAAGCTTTCCTT.

In its sample, this clonotype was seen many times. V is TRBV19 and J is TRBJ2-7; D is undetermined. Looked up from germline, CDR1 is LNHDA and CDR2 is SQIVND (reference sequence). V shed 1 base and J shed 0 bases, with 7 bases lying between them. The CDR3 is made up of 14 amino acids. The CDR3 spells CASSIAGVSYEQYF. As DNA, the CDR3 is TGTGCCAGTAGTATAGCTGGGGTCTCCTACGAGCAGTACTTC.

V gene TRBV5-5 combines with J gene TRBJ1-1, with a tentative D call TRBD1 (5 bases). V gave up 2 bases and J gave up 1 base, with 12 bases separating them. The CDR3 covers 15 residues. Germline V CDR1 and CDR2: SGHKS, YYEKEE (reference sequence). The DNA of the CDR3 is TGTGCCAGCAGCTTCGGAGCAGGGAGGAACACTGAAGCTTTCTTT. Translating gives CASSFGAGRNTEAFF.

This clonotype was recorded at least ten times. J is TRBJ1-6 and V is TRBV11-2; 9 bases align to TRBD1. The CDR3 covers 15 residues. Germline lookup yields CDR1 SGHAT and CDR2 FQNNGV. J gave up 6 bases and V 2 bases, and 2 bases lay outside the gene matches. CDR3 amino acids: CASSLRDRANSPLHF. The CDR3 DNA follows: TGTGCCAGCAGCTTAAGGGACAGGGCTAATTCACCCCTCCACTTT.

This rearrangement joins TRBV10-3 to TRBJ2-7, with 9 bases fitting TRBD2. J lost 4 bases, V lost 10 bases, and 8 bases had no gene match. This CDR3 is 13 amino acids long. Germline-derived CDR1 and CDR2 are ENHRY and SYGVKD. The CDR3 DNA reads TGTGCCAGTTTTAGCGGGAGTGGGTACGAGCAGTACTTC. Its translation: CASFSGSGYEQYF.